The present T cell receptor (beta chain) was sequenced within a study of early stage breast cancer tumors. About this clone: The target antigen is unknown.

The CDR3 length is 11 residues. V was trimmed by 8 bases and J by 3 bases, leaving 7 bases between them. CDR1 is MNHNY and CDR2 is SVGAGI in the germline V gene (reference sequence). Study-wide findings and caveats: Most shared enriched TCRB sequences were commonly generated ones.

Assay: immunoSEQ multiplex PCR; the TCRdb copy retains only in-frame clones and omits some. The sample contains about 9,900 clones, 60% to 75% of which appear only once. This rearrangement joins TRBV6-6 to TRBJ1-2; D remains ambiguous. The sequenced sample was breast tumor tissue. This clonotype was sampled from a person in their sixties or seventies with breast cancer. CDR3 sequence: CASGSDYGYTF. CDR3 sequence (DNA): TGTGCCAGCGGGTCGGACTATGGCTACACCTTC.